The 19 T cell receptor beta chains presented below share a single source sample, sequenced in a study of CXCR3-negative and CXCR3-positive naive CD8 T cells. Study-level findings and limits: A higher hydrophobicity marked the TRB CDR3s of CXCR3-positive naive cells versus CXCR3-negative naive cells.

These TCRs are of unknown antigen specificity. UMI-labeled 5' RACE TRB cDNA libraries were prepared from the cells. Using the 5' RACE reads, TCRdb records one entry per CDR3 protein without DNA. The sample has around 61,000 distinct CDR3 sequences. The sequenced sample consisted of naive CXCR3+ CD8+ T cells from blood. As for subset: CD45RO-CCR7+CD27+CD95- naive CD8+ T cells expressing CXCR3 (TNR3+). The source is a human donor in good health. Some clones in this sample may be carry-over from other donors' samples.

The gene calls are TRBV7-3 and TRBJ2-1; as DNA is missing, the TRBD1 call by TCRdb cannot be tested. This CDR3 contains 16 residues. The V gene's germline CDR1 is SGHTA and CDR2 FQGTGA. The CDR3 sequence is CASSVTGASSYNEQFF.

CDR3 sequence: CASSLEASGGEDTQYF. The chain has TRBV7-9 and TRBJ2-3; as DNA is missing, the TRBD2 call by TCRdb cannot be tested. This CDR3 comprises 16 residues. Germline V lookup: CDR1 SEHNR, CDR2 FQNEAQ (reference sequence).

The chain combines TRBV21-1 with TRBJ2-4; TCRdb names TRBD1, which stays unverified in the absence of DNA. TRBV21-1 is a documented pseudogene. CDR3 length equals 12 residues. This CDR3 reads CASRGALNIQYF.

This rearrangement joins TRBV6-2 or TRBV6-3 to TRBJ1-1; TCRdb names TRBD1, which stays unverified in the absence of DNA. Germline V gene data show CDR1 as MNHEY and CDR2 as SVGEGT. This CDR3 region has 14 residues. CDR3 amino acids: CASSEQALNTEAFF.

V and J are TRBV20-1 and TRBJ2-7. Germline values: CDR1 DFQATT, CDR2 SNEGSKA (reference sequence). The CDR3 covers 18 residues. The CDR3 is CSARDRPSQHRTLYEQYF.

The chain carries TRBV12-3 or TRBV12-4 and TRBJ2-5. The CDR3 covers 11 residues. CDR3: CASSLTETQYF.

The rearrangement uses TRBV13 and TRBJ2-3. CDR3 length equals 16 residues. The germline V gene has CDR1 PRHDT and CDR2 FYEKMQ (reference sequence). The CDR3 sequence is CASRLMTRVGTDTQYF.

The chain couples TRBV7-9 to TRBJ2-7; TCRdb names TRBD1, which stays unverified in the absence of DNA. Per germline, CDR1 SEHNR and CDR2 FQNEAQ (reference sequence). This CDR3 is built from 15 residues. This CDR3 is CASSFSGQGLYEQYF.

The CDR3 protein is CATSERGRGPTQETQYF. The rearrangement uses TRBV24-1 and TRBJ2-5; with no DNA, the TCRdb D assignment of TRBD1 cannot be verified. The germline gives CDR1 KGHDR, CDR2 SFDVKD. The CDR3 length is 17 residues.

This chain joins TRBV10-3 and TRBJ2-1. This CDR3 spans 14 amino acids. Germline CDR1 is ENHRY and CDR2 is SYGVKD. The CDR3 spells CAISERDNFNEQFF.

V usage is TRBV20-1 and J usage is TRBJ1-4. The CDR3 is 16 amino acids. Germline V gene sequence: CDR1 DFQATT, CDR2 SNEGSKA (reference sequence). This CDR3 reads CSARDHKGSTNEKLFF.

This chain links TRBV28 with TRBJ2-3. The CDR3 contains 16 residues. CDR1 and CDR2 (germline): MDHEN, SYDVKM. The CDR3 spells CASSFFTGASTDTQYF. Filled out from reference TRBV28 and TRBJ2-3, the complete variable domain reads DVKVTQSSRYLVKRTGEKVFLECVQDMDHENMFWYRQDPGLGLRLIYFSYDVKMKEKGDIPEGYSVSREKKERFSLILESASTNQTSMYLCASSFFTGASTDTQYFGPGTRLTVL.

The chain has TRBV7-9 and TRBJ2-3; TCRdb proposes TRBD1, but this gene call is untestable without DNA. The germline V gene has CDR1 SEHNR and CDR2 FQNEAQ (reference sequence). The CDR3 sequence is 16 residues long. The CDR3 loop reads CASSPPQGMSTDTQYF.

This chain links TRBV4-3 with TRBJ2-1; the D gene TCRdb calls, TRBD2, cannot be checked with no DNA. CDR1 and CDR2 (germline): LGHNA, YSLEER. This CDR3 region has 17 residues. CDR3: CASSSQRGGPSYNEQFF.

The CDR3 reads CSVILRKSSYEQYF. The J gene is TRBJ2-7, the V gene TRBV29-1. CDR3 length: 14 amino acids. Germline CDR1 and CDR2: SQVTM and ANQGSEA.

J is TRBJ2-5 and V is TRBV29-1; TCRdb's D call of TRBD1 is untestable without DNA. Germline V CDR1 and CDR2: SQVTM, ANQGSEA. This CDR3 is 13 amino acids long. The CDR3: CSYEGQLQETQYF.

V and J are TRBV7-9 and TRBJ2-1. Per the germline V gene, CDR1 is SEHNR and CDR2 is FQNEAQ (reference sequence). The CDR3 spans 12 residues. The CDR3 region is CASSWTNNEQFF.

The chain combines TRBV10-3 with TRBJ2-7. The CDR3 consists of 18 residues. Looked up from germline, CDR1 is ENHRY and CDR2 is SYGVKD. The CDR3 sequence: CAISGIREKMTTPYEQYF.

The V and J genes are TRBV5-5 and TRBJ2-4; there is no DNA to check the TCRdb D call of TRBD1. Looked up from germline, CDR1 is SGHKS and CDR2 is YYEKEE (reference sequence). The CDR3 is 18 amino acids. The chain's CDR3 is CASSLAVFRGAAKNIQYF.